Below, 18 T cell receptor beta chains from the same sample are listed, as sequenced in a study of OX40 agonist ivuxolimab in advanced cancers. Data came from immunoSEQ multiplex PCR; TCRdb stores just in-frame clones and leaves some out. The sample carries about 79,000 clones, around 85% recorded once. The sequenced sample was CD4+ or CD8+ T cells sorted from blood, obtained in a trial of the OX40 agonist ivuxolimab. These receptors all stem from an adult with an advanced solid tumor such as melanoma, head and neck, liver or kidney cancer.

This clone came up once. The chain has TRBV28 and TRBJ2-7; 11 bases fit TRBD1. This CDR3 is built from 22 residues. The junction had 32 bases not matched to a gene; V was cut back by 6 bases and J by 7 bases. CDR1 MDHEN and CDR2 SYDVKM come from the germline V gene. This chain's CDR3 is CASRIRTGGSSLWTSAQGEQYF. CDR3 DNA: TGTGCCAGCAGGATAAGGACAGGGGGCTCCTCACTCTGGACTAGCGCTCAGGGGGAGCAGTACTTC.

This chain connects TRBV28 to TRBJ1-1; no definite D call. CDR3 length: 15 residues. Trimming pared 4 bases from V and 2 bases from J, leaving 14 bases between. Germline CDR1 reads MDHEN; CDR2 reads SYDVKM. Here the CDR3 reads CASSSLSRANTEAFF. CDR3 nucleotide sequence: TGTGCCAGCAGTTCATTAAGTAGGGCTAACACTGAAGCTTTCTTT.

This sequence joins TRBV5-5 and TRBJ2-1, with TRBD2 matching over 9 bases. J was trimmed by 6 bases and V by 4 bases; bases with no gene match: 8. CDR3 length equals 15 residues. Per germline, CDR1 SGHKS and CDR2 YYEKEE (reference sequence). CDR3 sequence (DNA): TGTGCCAGCAGCCAAGAAGCTAGCGGGACCAATGAGCAGTTCTTC. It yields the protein CASSQEASGTNEQFF.

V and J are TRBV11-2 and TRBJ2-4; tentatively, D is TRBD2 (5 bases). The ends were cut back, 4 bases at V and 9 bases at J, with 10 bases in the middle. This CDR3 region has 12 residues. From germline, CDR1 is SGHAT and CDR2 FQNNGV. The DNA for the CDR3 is TGTGCCAGCAGCTCGGGGAGCAGCATTCAGTACTTC. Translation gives CASSSGSSIQYF.

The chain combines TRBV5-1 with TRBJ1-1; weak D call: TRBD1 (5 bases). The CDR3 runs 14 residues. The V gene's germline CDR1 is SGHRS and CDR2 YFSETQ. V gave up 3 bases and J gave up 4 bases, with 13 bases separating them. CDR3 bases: TGCGCCAGCAGCTCCAGCCCCGGGGGCACTGAAGCTTTCTTT. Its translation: CASSSSPGGTEAFF. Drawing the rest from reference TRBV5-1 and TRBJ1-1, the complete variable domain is KAGVTQTPRYLIKTRGQQVTLSCSPISGHRSVSWYQQTPGQGLQFLFEYFSETQRNKGNFPGRFSGRQFSNSRSEMNVSTLELGDSALYLCASSSSPGGTEAFFGQGTRLTVV.

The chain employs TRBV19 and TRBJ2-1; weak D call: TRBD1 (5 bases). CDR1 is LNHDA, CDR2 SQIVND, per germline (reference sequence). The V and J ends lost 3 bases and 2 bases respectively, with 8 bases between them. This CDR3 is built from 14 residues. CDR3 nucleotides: TGTGCCAGTAGTATGGGGCTAACCTACAATGAGCAGTTCTTC. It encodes CASSMGLTYNEQFF.

CDR3 nucleotides: TGTGCCAGCAGTTCTACCCGGACTTCCAGCTCCTACGAGCAGTACTTC. Protein sequence: CASSSTRTSSSYEQYF. The V call is TRBV6-6, the J call TRBJ2-7; maybe TRBD2 (5 bases). The CDR3 loop spans 16 amino acids. Trimming removed 4 bases at V and 0 bases at J, with 16 bases between. The germline V gene has CDR1 MNHNY and CDR2 SVGAGI (reference sequence).

The CDR3, as DNA: TGTGCCAGCAGTTCTAGAGTTGAAGATACGCAGTATTTT. It yields the protein CASSSRVEDTQYF. The chain is built from TRBV25-1 and TRBJ2-3, with D uncertain. The CDR3 is made up of 13 amino acids. Germline V gene lookup returns CDR1 MGHDK and CDR2 SYGVNS. The V and J ends lost 5 bases and 5 bases respectively, with 11 bases between them.

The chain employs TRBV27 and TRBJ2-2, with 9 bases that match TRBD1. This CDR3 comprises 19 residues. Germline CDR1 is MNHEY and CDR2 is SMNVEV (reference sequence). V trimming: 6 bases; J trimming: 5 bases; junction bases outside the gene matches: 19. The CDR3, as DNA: TGTGCCAGCAGCCACCGACCGGGACAGGGTTTCCTACCAACCGGGGAGCTGTTTTTT. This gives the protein CASSHRPGQGFLPTGELFF.

CDR3 residues: CASSLETGELFF. The CDR3 region has the DNA TGTGCCAGCAGCTTAGAGACCGGGGAGCTGTTTTTT. The gene calls are TRBV7-9 and TRBJ2-2; D unclear. V was cut by 1 base and J by 5 bases, with 2 bases left in between. From germline, CDR1 is SEHNR and CDR2 FQNEAQ (reference sequence). The CDR3 covers 12 residues.

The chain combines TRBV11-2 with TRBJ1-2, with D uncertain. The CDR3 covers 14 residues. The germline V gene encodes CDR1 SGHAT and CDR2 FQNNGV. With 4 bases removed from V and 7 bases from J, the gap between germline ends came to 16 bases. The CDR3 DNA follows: TGTGCCAGCAGCTCTCGGACGGTCCATCGTGGCTACACCTTC. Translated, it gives CASSSRTVHRGYTF.

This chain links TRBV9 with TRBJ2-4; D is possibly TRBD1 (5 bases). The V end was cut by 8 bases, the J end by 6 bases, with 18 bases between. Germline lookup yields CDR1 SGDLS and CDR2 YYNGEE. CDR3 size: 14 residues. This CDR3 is CASPYTGFRNIQYF. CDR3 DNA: TGTGCCAGTCCTTATACAGGATTCAGAAACATTCAGTACTTC.

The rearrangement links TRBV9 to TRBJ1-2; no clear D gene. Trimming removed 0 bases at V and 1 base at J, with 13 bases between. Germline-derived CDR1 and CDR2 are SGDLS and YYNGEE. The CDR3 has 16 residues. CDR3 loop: CASSVVETIVNYGYTF. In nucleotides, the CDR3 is TGTGCCAGCAGCGTAGTGGAGACAATTGTTAACTATGGCTACACCTTC.

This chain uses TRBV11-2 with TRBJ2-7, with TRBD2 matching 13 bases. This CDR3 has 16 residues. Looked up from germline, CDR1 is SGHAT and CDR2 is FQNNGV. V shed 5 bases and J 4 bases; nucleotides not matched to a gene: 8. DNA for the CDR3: TGTGCCAGCAGCGATCAGGGACTAGCGGGAAATTACGAGCAGTACTTC. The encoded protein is CASSDQGLAGNYEQYF.

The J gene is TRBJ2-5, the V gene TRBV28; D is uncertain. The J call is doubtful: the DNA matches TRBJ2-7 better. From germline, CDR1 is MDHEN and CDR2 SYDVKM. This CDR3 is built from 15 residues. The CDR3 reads CASSPLVGLHYEQYF. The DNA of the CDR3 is TGTGCCAGCAGTCCTTTGGTCGGCCTCCACTACGAGCAGTACTTC.

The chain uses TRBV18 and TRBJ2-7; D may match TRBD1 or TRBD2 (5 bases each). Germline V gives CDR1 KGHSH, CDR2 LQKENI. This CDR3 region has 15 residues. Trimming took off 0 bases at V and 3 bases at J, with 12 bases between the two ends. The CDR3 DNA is TGTGCCAGCTCACCACCCTCGGGACGGTACTACGAGCAGTACTTC. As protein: CASSPPSGRYYEQYF.

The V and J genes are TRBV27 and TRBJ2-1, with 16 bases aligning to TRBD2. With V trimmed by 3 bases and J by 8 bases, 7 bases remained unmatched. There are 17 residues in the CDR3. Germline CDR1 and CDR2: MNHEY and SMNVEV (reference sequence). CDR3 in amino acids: CASSLSGTSGRADEQFF. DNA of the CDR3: TGTGCCAGCAGTTTGTCCGGGACTAGCGGGAGGGCGGATGAGCAGTTCTTC.

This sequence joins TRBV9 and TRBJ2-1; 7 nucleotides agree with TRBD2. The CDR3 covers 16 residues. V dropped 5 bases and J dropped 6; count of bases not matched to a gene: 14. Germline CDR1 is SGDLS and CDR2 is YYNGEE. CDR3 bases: TGTGCCAGCAGGGCTGGGGACTACGAAGAGTCCAATGAGCAGTTCTTC. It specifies CASRAGDYEESNEQFF.